Listed below are T cell receptor beta chains from one sample, sequenced in a study of blood T cell repertoires in COVID-19. The assay was immunoSEQ multiplex PCR, and TCRdb's table has in-frame clones only and misses some. This sample has approximately 140,000 clones; just under 85% occur once, and the top ten carry about 3.1%. Sequences were obtained from peripheral blood. These receptors originate from a woman aged 40 to 55 with active or convalescent COVID-19. The conserved cysteine and the conserved F or W are not part of the CDR3 here.

v_call: TRBV10-2
cdr3_aa: ASSESWYKDYGYT

v_call: TRBV10-3
cdr3_aa: AIREAAGGQPQH

v_call: TRBV27
cdr3_aa: ASSLGPIYEQY

v_call: TRBV11-2
cdr3_aa: ASSLDGRGASQPQH

v_call: TRBV7-9
cdr3_aa: ASSSDYQETQY

v_call: TRBV18
cdr3_aa: ASSSWRETEAF

v_call: TRBV5-1
cdr3_aa: ASSITGKPNTEAF

v_call: TRBV5-1
cdr3_aa: ASRPDVGTGVNGELF

v_call: TRBV7-2
cdr3_aa: ASSFSGSGNTIY

v_call: TRBV29-1
cdr3_aa: SAMSREKLF

v_call: TRBV3-1/TRBV3-2
cdr3_aa: ASSITGKYGYT

v_call: TRBV7-9
cdr3_aa: ASSLGQVYSYT

v_call: TRBV7-2
cdr3_aa: ASSTRGGVVGSGANVLT

v_call: TRBV18
cdr3_aa: ASSPRQGRDQPQH

v_call: TRBV2
cdr3_aa: ASDETGFETQY

v_call: TRBV9
cdr3_aa: ASSVLTGRSPLH

v_call: TRBV9
cdr3_aa: ASRGTGPYGYT

v_call: TRBV30
cdr3_aa: AWRFYGQTYQETQY

v_call: TRBV29-1
cdr3_aa: SVGTVGGGNGYT

v_call: TRBV11-2
cdr3_aa: ASSLGLLAGGQGETQY

v_call: TRBV9
cdr3_aa: ASSVAQGTNTEAF

v_call: TRBV7-9
cdr3_aa: ASSFSGRGTDTQY

v_call: TRBV4-1
cdr3_aa: ASSQESRAYEQY

v_call: TRBV19
cdr3_aa: ASITGYTEAF

v_call: TRBV27
cdr3_aa: ASSFMVSSYNEQF

v_call: TRBV5-1
cdr3_aa: ASTGGSWTEAF

v_call: TRBV5-8
cdr3_aa: ASSGGTSGTDTQY

v_call: TRBV7-9
cdr3_aa: ASSLGAHRGPNYGYT

v_call: TRBV4-2
cdr3_aa: ASSQAPPGQVYGYT

v_call: TRBV6-2/TRBV6-3
cdr3_aa: ASSYWGGTGVNQPQH

v_call: TRBV7-2
cdr3_aa: ASSLNRGGYYNSPLH

v_call: TRBV5-1
cdr3_aa: ASSLGGTSGTDTQY

v_call: TRBV10-2
cdr3_aa: ASSDPGGGEETQY

v_call: TRBV30
cdr3_aa: AWKGTSGGDTQY

v_call: TRBV11-2
cdr3_aa: ASSLGIQTGPFRTQH

v_call: TRBV3-1/TRBV3-2
cdr3_aa: ASSQGGRISGNTIY

v_call: TRBV5-1
cdr3_aa: ASSIGPGDTEAF

v_call: TRBV2
cdr3_aa: ASSAHTGTGGINQPQH

v_call: TRBV5-1
cdr3_aa: ASSSGLIYNEQF

v_call: TRBV18
cdr3_aa: ASSPRDRGAQPQH

v_call: TRBV5-1
cdr3_aa: ASSLAGGERKLF

v_call: TRBV13
cdr3_aa: ASSLAGGRRGGELF

v_call: TRBV7-8
cdr3_aa: ASSQPSGGGPRAEAF

v_call: TRBV7-9
cdr3_aa: ASRTSGANVLT

v_call: TRBV11-2
cdr3_aa: ASSWRGGYT

v_call: TRBV28
cdr3_aa: ASSLTGYYGYT

v_call: TRBV21-1
cdr3_aa: ASSKGSSARSTEAF

v_call: TRBV6-4
cdr3_aa: ASSDSHRASGVKDTQY

v_call: TRBV5-1
cdr3_aa: ASKDSGSSEQF

v_call: TRBV11-2
cdr3_aa: ASSLGGGSRYEAF

v_call: TRBV9
cdr3_aa: ASSVGRGRGYTEAF

v_call: TRBV7-9
cdr3_aa: ASSSSGGQAYEQY

v_call: TRBV18
cdr3_aa: ASSPSQGLDYGYT

v_call: TRBV15
cdr3_aa: ATSTGTGILAGGEQF

v_call: TRBV6-5
cdr3_aa: ASSYGMGGWDTEAF

v_call: TRBV5-1
cdr3_aa: ASSLGDRVSTDTQY

v_call: TRBV25-1
cdr3_aa: ASSEPTGGAGSSYEQY

v_call: TRBV10-3
cdr3_aa: AISESNGGLAGEQY